The clone carrying this T cell receptor beta chain occurred once. This specimen belongs to a study of graft-versus-host responses after intestinal transplantation. The method was immunoSEQ multiplex PCR; TCRdb's version includes in-frame clones alone and lacks a portion of them. The table has 9,500 to 10,000 clones, 91% seen once; the top ten hold 2% to 2.5%. The V gene end was trimmed by 7 bases and the J gene end by 6 bases; junction bases not matched to a gene: 14. The germline gives CDR1 SNHLY, CDR2 FYNNEI. The CDR3 loop spans 16 amino acids. The origin of this receptor is a human patient who received an intestinal transplant, so some T cells may come from the graft donor. V and J are TRBV2 and TRBJ2-4, with 8 bases that match TRBD2. The source material was PBMCs, sampled approximately 46 days after intestinal transplant. Here the CDR3 reads CASTMGLGVPTNIQYF. The CDR3 DNA reads TGTGCCAGCACCATGGGACTAGGTGTGCCGACAAACATTCAGTACTTC.